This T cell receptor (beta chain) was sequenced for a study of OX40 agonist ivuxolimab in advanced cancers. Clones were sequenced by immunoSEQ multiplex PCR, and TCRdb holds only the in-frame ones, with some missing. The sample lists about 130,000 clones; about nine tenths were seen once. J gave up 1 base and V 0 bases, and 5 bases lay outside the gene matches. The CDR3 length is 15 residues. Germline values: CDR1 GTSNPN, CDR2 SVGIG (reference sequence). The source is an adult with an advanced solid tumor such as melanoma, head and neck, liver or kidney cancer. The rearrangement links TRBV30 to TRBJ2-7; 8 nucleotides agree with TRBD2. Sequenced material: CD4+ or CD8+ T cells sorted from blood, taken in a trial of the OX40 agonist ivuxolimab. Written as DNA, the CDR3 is TGTGCCTGGAGTGTACGAGCGGGGGCTTCCTACGAGCAGTACTTC. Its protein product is CAWSVRAGASYEQYF.